This TCR beta chain is from a study of Graves' ophthalmopathy and Graves' hyperthyroidism. Study overall: Peripheral blood samples were taken at initial diagnosis, before any treatment. Overall study results and limits: Blood also held most thyroid clonotypes expanded above 0.001 frequency. In predicting ophthalmopathy progression, the model reached about 69% sensitivity and around 72% specificity.

Amplified TCR beta CDR3 regions were obtained using RNA transcripts as template. RT-PCR was first run with HTBI primers, then multiplex PCR in a second round. TCRdb reprocessed the multiplex PCR reads with MiXCR, giving one entry per CDR3 protein. Of about 480,000 distinct CDR3 sequences listed, roughly an eighth are singletons. Someone took the PBMCs out of roughly 10 ml of fresh peripheral blood. This clonotype was seen ten or more times. What it binds is not known. V lost 10 bases, J lost 6 bases, and 5 bases stayed unmatched. Germline lookup yields CDR1 MNHNS and CDR2 SASEGT. The CDR3 is 14 amino acids.

The receptor was derived from a woman under 40 with Graves' ophthalmopathy. Sequenced: blood. The chain links TRBV6-1 to TRBJ2-2; 13 bases match TRBD2. CDR3 amino acids: CAIETSGRPGELFF. Written as DNA, the CDR3 is TGTGCCATCGAGACTAGCGGGAGGCCCGGGGAGCTGTTTTTT.